This TCR beta chain appears in the sequencing data of a study of human T cells and chemical hapten exposure. In the study overall: Patients additionally received therapeutic doses of diphenylcyclopropenone on the scalp once a week, and this continued throughout the roughly 22-week study. Cases of alopecia areata, totalis or universalis occurred in a predominantly female patient group.

This clonotype was counted between two and nine times. Its antigen remains unidentified. Study-wide results and caveats: Each of the donors had alopecia, so their immune responses may not resemble those of healthy people. Significantly more large CDR3 similarity clusters arose among expanded TCRs than among controls.

Regarding time point: pre-sensitization, week 0. Noted treatment: therapeutic diphenylcyclopropenone sensitization with weekly scalp DPC. Using its own MiXCR run on the RACE reads, TCRdb lists one record per CDR3 protein. The sample consists of about 260,000 distinct CDR3 sequences, about 9% of them appearing once. There are 17 residues in the CDR3. The trim removed 4 bases at V and 0 bases at J, leaving 10 bases unmatched. Germline V lookup: CDR1 SGDLS, CDR2 YYNGEE. This chain links TRBV9 with TRBJ1-2; the match to TRBD1 covers 9 bases. Sequencing used whole blood, obtained in connection with sensitization to the hapten diphenylcyclopropenone (DPC). This receptor was identified in a woman between 35 and 50 years old with alopecia areata. Some clones in this sample may be carry-over from other donors' samples. The CDR3 loop is CASSSRTGAESNYGYTF. Written as DNA, the CDR3 is TGTGCCAGCAGCTCACGGACAGGGGCAGAGTCTAACTATGGCTACACCTTC.